This entry lists 18 T cell receptor beta chains sequenced from one sample in a study of OX40 agonist ivuxolimab in advanced cancers. Produced via immunoSEQ multiplex PCR; TCRdb's table is partial and in-frame only. Of roughly 60,000 clones in the sample, approximately 86% were seen once. This specimen was CD4+ or CD8+ T cells sorted from blood, taken in a trial of the OX40 agonist ivuxolimab. The origin of the receptors is an adult with an advanced solid tumor such as melanoma, head and neck, liver or kidney cancer.

This chain joins TRBV4-1 and TRBJ2-3; the D is unclear. V dropped 2 bases and J dropped 4 bases, with 7 bases sitting between them. Germline CDR1 and CDR2: MGHRA and YSYEKL. The CDR3 sequence is 13 residues long. CDR3 nucleotide sequence: TGCGCCAGCAGCCAATCTCTAGCAGATACGCAGTATTTT. Its protein is CASSQSLADTQYF.

V usage is TRBV7-2 and J usage is TRBJ2-5; D tentatively fits TRBD1 or TRBD2 (6 bases each). CDR1 SGHTA and CDR2 FQGNSA come from the germline V gene. V lost 4 bases to trimming and J lost 7 bases, with 13 bases between them. The CDR3 covers 13 residues. The CDR3 DNA follows: TGTGCCAGCAGCTCCGGGGGCGAGACGACCCAGTACTTC. Amino acids: CASSSGGETTQYF.

The chain carries TRBV30 and TRBJ1-2, with 8 bases identical to TRBD1. Germline CDR1 is GTSNPN and CDR2 is SVGIG (reference sequence). The CDR3 contains 15 residues. V lost 8 bases to trimming and J lost 8 bases; unmatched junction nucleotides: 19. The CDR3 loop reads CATHPSGQVRGGYTF. DNA for the CDR3: TGTGCCACCCACCCCTCGGGACAGGTTAGAGGCGGCTACACCTTC.

This chain joins TRBV19 and TRBJ2-3, with 8 bases fitting TRBD2. The CDR3 covers 13 residues. Germline CDR1 reads LNHDA; CDR2 reads SQIVND (reference sequence). The trim removed 5 bases at V and 13 bases at J, leaving 11 bases unmatched. Here the CDR3 reads CASSLLPGTSEYF. CDR3 sequence (DNA): TGTGCCAGTAGTTTACTTCCCGGGACTAGTGAGTATTTT.

CDR3 amino acids: CASSSEPAGILGEQYF. The CDR3 DNA is TGTGCCAGCAGTTCCGAGCCCGCCGGGATCTTGGGGGAGCAGTACTTC. J is TRBJ2-7 and V is TRBV6-5; D might be TRBD2 (5 bases). The germline V gene encodes CDR1 MNHEY and CDR2 SVGAGI. The V and J ends lost 4 bases and 7 bases respectively, with 23 bases between them. The CDR3 loop spans 16 amino acids.

The chain links TRBV9 to TRBJ2-2; D gene unclear. The germline gives CDR1 SGDLS, CDR2 YYNGEE. V lost 3 bases and J lost 1, with 7 bases in between. CDR3 length: 14 residues. Here the CDR3 reads CASSDWMNTGELFF. In nucleotides, the CDR3 is TGTGCCAGCAGCGATTGGATGAACACCGGGGAGCTGTTTTTT. The full variable domain, in which reference TRBV9 and TRBJ2-2 provide the parts outside the CDR3, is DSGVTQTPKHLITATGQRVTLRCSPRSGDLSVYWYQQSLDQGLQFLIQYYNGEERAKGNILERFSAQQFPDLHSELNLSSLELGDSALYFCASSDWMNTGELFFGEGSRLTVL.

V and J are TRBV5-1 and TRBJ2-3, with 9 bases identical to TRBD1. The V segment lost 3 bases and the J segment 3 bases; nucleotides outside the gene matches: 5. This CDR3 has 15 residues. Germline V CDR1 and CDR2: SGHRS, YFSETQ. CDR3 loop: CASSSRGQGTDTQYF. In DNA form, the CDR3 reads TGCGCCAGCAGCTCAAGAGGACAGGGGACAGATACGCAGTATTTT. Drawing the rest from reference TRBV5-1 and TRBJ2-3, the complete variable domain is KAGVTQTPRYLIKTRGQQVTLSCSPISGHRSVSWYQQTPGQGLQFLFEYFSETQRNKGNFPGRFSGRQFSNSRSEMNVSTLELGDSALYLCASSSRGQGTDTQYFGPGTRLTVL.

This clone was observed a few times. V gene TRBV4-2 combines with J gene TRBJ2-3; D is possibly TRBD2 (6 bases). This CDR3 is 16 amino acids long. Trimming removed 0 bases from V and 1 base from J, with 11 bases in between. Germline V gene sequence: CDR1 LGHNA, CDR2 YNFKEQ. The CDR3 region has the DNA TGTGCCAGCAGCCAAGATGGGGTAGCGGGCACAGATACGCAGTATTTT. This translates into CASSQDGVAGTDTQYF.

Only one count was recorded for this clone. DNA for the CDR3: TGTGCCAGCAACCAAGGGGATCGGGAGACCCAGTACTTC. This sequence encodes CASNQGDRETQYF. The chain couples TRBV28 to TRBJ2-5; the D gene is possibly TRBD1 (5 bases). Trimming shortened V by 7 bases and J by 5 bases, and 14 bases separated the two germline ends. This CDR3 is 13 amino acids long. Germline V gene sequence: CDR1 MDHEN, CDR2 SYDVKM.

By frequency in the sample, this clone is medium-sized (0.01 to 0.1%). The V call is TRBV7-9, the J call TRBJ1-2, with a tentative D call TRBD1 (6 bases). The CDR3 loop spans 13 amino acids. Trimming took 5 bases from V and 8 from J, leaving 15 bases between them. CDR1 and CDR2 (germline): SEHNR, FQNEAQ (reference sequence). The CDR3 DNA follows: TGTGCCAGCAGCATCAGGGGAATTGGCGGCTACACCTTC. Protein sequence: CASSIRGIGGYTF.

For this clone: Other DNA sequences in the sample encode the same CDR3. This chain uses TRBV28 with TRBJ1-2, with a tentative D call TRBD1 (6 bases). The CDR3 has 15 residues. V shed 7 bases and J shed 9 bases, with 24 bases lying between them. The germline gives CDR1 MDHEN, CDR2 SYDVKM. For the CDR3, the DNA is TGTGCCAGCACCGATATAGTGACAGGAGGCAGAAGCTACACCTTC. Residues: CASTDIVTGGRSYTF.

V and J are TRBV15 and TRBJ1-5; TRBD1 aligns across 8 bases. The junction had 6 bases not matched to a gene; V was cut back by 1 base and J by 4 bases. The length of the CDR3 is 16 residues. Germline V gene sequence: CDR1 LNHNV, CDR2 YYDKDF (reference sequence). The CDR3 nucleotides are TGTGCCACCAGCAGAGGCGTAAGGACAGGGAATCAGCCCCAGCATTTT. Residues: CATSRGVRTGNQPQHF.

This clone appeared a few times. In the same sample, other DNA sequences code for this CDR3. The chain carries TRBV6-5 and TRBJ2-1, with TRBD2 matching over 7 bases. The CDR3 covers 14 residues. Germline V lookup: CDR1 MNHEY, CDR2 SVGAGI. Unmatched junction bases numbered 11, after V lost 8 bases and J lost 7 bases. CDR3 DNA sequence: TGTGCCAGCCGGAGGGAGGGCCGCAGGAATGAGCAGTTCTTC. Its translation is CASRREGRRNEQFF.

The chain is built from TRBV7-2 and TRBJ2-7; unclear D gene. This CDR3 comprises 12 residues. Germline values: CDR1 SGHTA, CDR2 FQGNSA. V lost 6 bases and J lost 2, with 8 bases in between. The CDR3 sequence is CASSSPTYEQYF. CDR3 DNA sequence: TGTGCCAGCAGTTCCCCCACCTACGAGCAGTACTTC.

The chain is built from TRBV6-1 and TRBJ2-2; 8 nucleotides align to TRBD1. The CDR3 spans 17 residues. Germline CDR1 reads MNHNS; CDR2 reads SASEGT. V trimming: 0 bases; J trimming: 2 bases; junction bases outside the gene matches: 5. The CDR3 DNA sequence: TGTGCCAGCAGTGAAGCCTCCGGGACAGGCAACACCGGGGAGCTGTTTTTT. Translated, it gives CASSEASGTGNTGELFF.

The rearrangement uses TRBV28 and TRBJ2-7; weak D call: TRBD2 (6 bases). Trimming removed 4 bases from V and 5 bases from J, with 9 bases in between. This CDR3 contains 12 residues. Germline V gives CDR1 MDHEN, CDR2 SYDVKM. The CDR3 DNA reads TGTGCCAGCAGTTCGGGGGACCACGAGCAGTACTTC. It specifies CASSSGDHEQYF.

This chain links TRBV7-2 with TRBJ2-5; D gene unclear. Trimming cost V 2 bases and J 1 base, with 8 bases left between them. The CDR3 spans 14 residues. Germline-derived CDR1 and CDR2 are SGHTA and FQGNSA. The DNA of the CDR3 is TGTGCCAGCAGCTTATCGATTTTCCAAGAGACCCAGTACTTC. Translation: CASSLSIFQETQYF.

The chain has TRBV11-2 and TRBJ1-5; the D gene is possibly TRBD1 (6 bases). In germline, CDR1 is SGHAT, CDR2 FQNNGV. The CDR3 runs 14 residues. Trimming took off 5 bases at V and 8 bases at J, with 16 bases between the two ends. Written as DNA, the CDR3 is TGTGCCAGCAGCGAGGGGGTGGGCGGCAAGCCCCAGCATTTT. Residues: CASSEGVGGKPQHF.